The 6 T cell receptor beta chains in this list originate from one sample, sequenced in a study of control samples from healthy donors and cancer patients. Generated by immunoSEQ multiplex PCR, the TCRdb table keeps only in-frame clones and is missing some. In the table there are approximately 60,000 clones, 75% to 95% of which are singletons. Sequenced sample: PBMCs. The source is a woman in her forties or fifties with colorectal cancer.

The V and J genes are TRBV5-1 and TRBJ2-1, with D uncertain. V was trimmed by 4 bases and J by 10 bases, leaving 15 bases between them. The germline V gene has CDR1 SGHRS and CDR2 YFSETQ. The CDR3 consists of 13 residues. CDR3 bases: TGCGCCAGCAGCACCTCGGAAGGGCCGGAGCAGTTCTTC. This codes for CASSTSEGPEQFF.

The chain links TRBV30 to TRBJ1-1; D is perhaps TRBD1 (6 bases). Trimming left V 0 bases short and J 9 bases short, with 8 bases between. Germline lookup yields CDR1 GTSNPN and CDR2 SVGIG (reference sequence). CDR3 length: 11 amino acids. CDR3 residues: CAWSVQGQAFF. For the CDR3, the DNA is TGTGCCTGGAGTGTACAGGGTCAAGCTTTCTTT.

The rearrangement links TRBV28 to TRBJ1-1; weak D call: TRBD1 (5 bases). Germline lookup yields CDR1 MDHEN and CDR2 SYDVKM. The CDR3 is 14 amino acids. V lost 6 bases and J 3 bases, leaving 14 bases between the germline ends. CDR3 in amino acids: CASRGRVGDTEAFF. CDR3 bases: TGTGCCAGCAGGGGGCGGGTGGGGGACACTGAAGCTTTCTTT. Based on the CDR3 plus reference TRBV28 and TRBJ1-1, the full variable domain is DVKVTQSSRYLVKRTGEKVFLECVQDMDHENMFWYRQDPGLGLRLIYFSYDVKMKEKGDIPEGYSVSREKKERFSLILESASTNQTSMYLCASRGRVGDTEAFFGQGTRLTVV.

The chain joins TRBV29-1 to TRBJ2-1; 9 nucleotides align to TRBD1. Germline V gene data show CDR1 as SQVTM and CDR2 as ANQGSEA. The length of the CDR3 is 15 residues. V lost 0 bases, J lost 7 bases, and 7 bases stayed unmatched. The CDR3 DNA is TGCAGCGTTGAAGATCAGGGACAGGGCTTGAATGAGCAGTTCTTC. Its protein product is CSVEDQGQGLNEQFF.

This sequence joins TRBV3-1 (or the pseudogene TRBV3-2) and TRBJ1-1; D possibly corresponds to TRBD1 (6 bases). The germline V and J ends were trimmed by 0 bases and 8 bases, with 13 bases remaining between them. The CDR3 has 14 residues. Germline assignment: CDR1 LGHDT and CDR2 YNNKEL (reference sequence). The CDR3 bases are TGTGCCAGCAGCCAAGAGGGAGGGGGAAGAGAAGCTTTCTTT. Its protein is CASSQEGGGREAFF.

This clone has a handful of counts. This chain joins TRBV6-5 and TRBJ2-7, with 11 bases identical to TRBD1. J lost 6 bases, V lost 6 bases, and 7 bases had no gene match. The CDR3 loop spans 14 amino acids. Germline CDR1 is MNHEY and CDR2 is SVGAGI. DNA of the CDR3: TGTGCCAGCAGAGCGGACAGGGGGCGACGCGAGCAGTACTTC. It yields the protein CASRADRGRREQYF.